The 21 T cell receptor beta chains given below trace back to one sample, sequenced in a study of T cells after yellow fever vaccination. TCRdb re-called the 5' RACE reads with MiXCR, one entry per CDR3 protein. The data hold roughly 32,000 distinct CDR3 sequences, with approximately 7% observed a single time. The sample consisted of PBMCs, either bulk or a sorted T-cell subset (CD4+, CD8+, memory, or dextramer-sorted; not recorded which), taken on the day of the first yellow fever vaccination. The origin of the receptors is a man between 18 and 35 years old who received the YFV17D yellow fever vaccine.

This clonotype showed up many times. This chain links TRBV20-1 with TRBJ2-2; D is uncertain. This CDR3 has 15 amino acids. V was pared by 3 bases and J by 4 bases, with 15 bases between. CDR1 is DFQATT and CDR2 is SNEGSKA in the germline V gene (reference sequence). The CDR3 sequence is CSARVLTRGTGELFF. Here the CDR3 DNA reads TGCAGTGCTAGGGTTTTGACGCGAGGCACCGGGGAGCTGTTTTTT.

Of note for this clonotype: With a much larger clone just one base away, this may be a read error. The genes are TRBV12-3 or TRBV12-4 and TRBJ2-2; D is unresolved. The CDR3 covers 12 residues. V lost 6 bases to trimming and J lost 9 bases, with 11 bases between them. The CDR3 nucleotides are TGTGCCAGCAGCCCATATACCCGGGAGCTGTTTTTT. Its translation: CASSPYTRELFF.

This clonotype was seen repeatedly, ten times or more. The chain has TRBV6-5 and TRBJ1-5, with 8 nucleotides matching TRBD1. The CDR3 totals 14 residues. The germline V gene encodes CDR1 MNHEY and CDR2 SVGAGI. Trimming at V came to 5 bases and at J to 1 base, leaving 1 base not matched to a gene. CDR3 region: CASSRTGSNQPQHF. The CDR3 DNA is TGTGCCAGCAGTCGGACAGGGAGCAATCAGCCCCAGCATTTT.

This chain connects TRBV7-9 to TRBJ2-7; D is undetermined. The V gene's germline CDR1 is SEHNR and CDR2 FQNEAQ (reference sequence). The CDR3 loop spans 15 amino acids. V lost 3 bases to trimming and J lost 5 bases, with 17 bases between them. The CDR3 loop reads CASSLSITGFNEQYF. The DNA of the CDR3 is TGTGCCAGCAGCTTGAGTATTACGGGTTTCAACGAGCAGTACTTC. The full variable domain, its missing parts supplied by reference TRBV7-9 and TRBJ2-7, is DTGVSQNPRHKITKRGQNVTFRCDPISEHNRLYWYRQTLGQGPEFLTYFQNEAQLEKSRLLSDRFSAERPKGSFSTLEIQRTEQGDSAMYLCASSLSITGFNEQYFGPGTRLTVT.

Ten or more counts support this clonotype. The chain carries TRBV9 and TRBJ2-7; D perhaps matches TRBD2 (5 bases). CDR1 is SGDLS and CDR2 is YYNGEE in the germline V gene. Between the trimmed V and J ends, which lost 3 bases and 0 bases, there was a span of 7 bases. This CDR3 contains 13 residues. CDR3 sequence (DNA): TGTGCCAGCAGCGCGGGGTCCTCCTACGAGCAGTACTTC. Its protein is CASSAGSSYEQYF.

This clonotype was counted only a few times. The chain carries TRBV4-2 and TRBJ2-5, with 8 nucleotides matching TRBD2. Germline V gene data show CDR1 as LGHNA and CDR2 as YNFKEQ. Unmatched junction bases numbered 7, after V lost 1 base and J lost 3 bases. The CDR3 is 16 amino acids. The CDR3 protein is CASSQGLGGVEETQYF. The CDR3 nucleotides read TGTGCCAGCAGCCAAGGCCTCGGGGGGGTGGAAGAGACCCAGTACTTC.

In this sample, this clonotype turned up a few times. V usage is TRBV3-1 and J usage is TRBJ2-5, with D hard to call. This CDR3 has 13 residues. With 2 bases removed from V and 4 bases from J, the gap between germline ends came to 8 bases. Germline values: CDR1 LGHDT, CDR2 YNNKEL (reference sequence). The CDR3 reads CASSQRSGETQYF. CDR3 sequence (DNA): TGTGCCAGCAGCCAAAGGTCGGGAGAGACCCAGTACTTC.

This clonotype appeared many times. Here the CDR3 DNA reads TGTGCCAGCAGCCCCCCCCCTACCAGGGGCACAGATACGCAGTATTTT. Residues: CASSPPPTRGTDTQYF. The chain employs TRBV3-1 and TRBJ2-3, with D possibly being TRBD1 (5 bases). Deletions cut 4 bases from V and 1 base from J, with 15 bases between. From germline, CDR1 is LGHDT and CDR2 YNNKEL (reference sequence). The CDR3 is 16 residues long.

This clonotype has a count of ten or more. The V call is TRBV12-3 or TRBV12-4, the J call TRBJ1-2; the D gene is possibly TRBD1 (5 bases). The CDR3 covers 13 residues. Trimming removed 5 bases from V and 8 bases from J, with 15 bases in between. CDR3 region: CASSLDTARGYTF. The CDR3 DNA is TGTGCCAGCAGTCTGGACACCGCTCGGGGCTACACCTTC.

This clonotype was counted ten times or more. This rearrangement joins TRBV18 to TRBJ2-5; D ambiguous. Looked up from germline, CDR1 is KGHSH and CDR2 is LQKENI. Trimming stripped 4 bases from V and 5 bases from J, with 11 bases between. This CDR3 has 13 amino acids. CDR3 bases: TGTGCCAGCTCACGACTGGTTTCGGAGACCCAGTACTTC. Residues: CASSRLVSETQYF.

By share of the sample, this clonotype is medium-sized (0.01 to 0.1%). CDR3 region: CASSQPTRRSNYGYTF. The CDR3 nucleotides are TGCGCCAGCAGCCAGCCAACCAGGAGATCTAACTATGGCTACACCTTC. This chain connects TRBV4-1 to TRBJ1-2; D unresolved. V dropped 3 bases and J dropped 0 bases, with 14 bases sitting between them. Germline CDR1 is MGHRA and CDR2 is YSYEKL. The CDR3 consists of 16 residues.

This clonotype was observed many times. The chain employs TRBV5-1 and TRBJ2-7; 7 nucleotides agree with TRBD1. J lost 7 bases, V lost 5 bases, and 9 bases had no gene match. The CDR3 covers 13 residues. CDR1 and CDR2 from the germline V gene are SGHRS and YFSETQ. CDR3 sequence (DNA): TGCGCCAGCAGTCGTACAGGGGATCGGGAGCAGTACGTC. This codes for CASSRTGDREQYV.

This clonotype was observed at least ten times. The chain joins TRBV10-3 to TRBJ1-1, with TRBD1 matching over 7 bases. Germline-derived CDR1 and CDR2 are ENHRY and SYGVKD. CDR3 length equals 14 residues. Trimming cost V 7 bases and J 2 bases; bases outside gene matches: 7. CDR3 residues: CAIKQDRFNTEAFF. Here the CDR3 DNA reads TGTGCCATCAAACAGGACAGGTTCAACACTGAAGCTTTCTTT.

The table lists this clonotype with many counts. The genes are TRBV7-7 and TRBJ2-1; TRBD2 matches 7 bases. Germline CDR1 reads SSHAT; CDR2 reads FNYEAQ (reference sequence). V lost 5 bases, J lost 9 bases, and 1 base stayed unmatched. The CDR3 spans 11 residues. The CDR3 DNA sequence: TGTGCCAGCAGCGGCGGGGGTGAGCAGTTCTTC. Its protein is CASSGGGEQFF.

By proportion, this clonotype is medium-sized (0.01 to 0.1%). This chain uses TRBV5-1 with TRBJ2-6; no definite D call. Germline V lookup: CDR1 SGHRS, CDR2 YFSETQ. There are 14 residues in the CDR3. Trimming took off 1 base at V and 1 base at J, with 3 bases between the two ends. The CDR3 reads CASSLWSGANVLTF. DNA of the CDR3: TGCGCCAGCAGCTTGTGGTCTGGGGCCAACGTCCTGACTTTC.

A few counts support this clonotype. V gene TRBV20-1 combines with J gene TRBJ2-5; 9 bases line up with TRBD2. In germline, CDR1 is DFQATT, CDR2 SNEGSKA (reference sequence). The CDR3 runs 15 residues. J lost 5 bases, V lost 0 bases, and 7 bases had no gene match. The chain's CDR3 is CSARDPSGVGETQYF. The CDR3 DNA sequence: TGCAGTGCTAGAGATCCTAGCGGGGTTGGGGAGACCCAGTACTTC.

This clonotype was detected ten times or more. The CDR3 DNA reads as TGCAGCGTTCGGGGGCAGGGCCTCTCCTACGAGCAGTACTTC. Its translation is CSVRGQGLSYEQYF. The gene calls are TRBV29-1 and TRBJ2-7; the D gene could be TRBD1 or TRBD2 (6 bases each). This CDR3 is built from 14 residues. From germline, CDR1 is SQVTM and CDR2 ANQGSEA. Trimming cost V 5 bases and J 0 bases, with 14 bases left between them.

This clonotype was seen many times. The chain joins TRBV27 to TRBJ2-2; 8 nucleotides agree with TRBD2. The CDR3 spans 13 residues. V lost 11 bases to trimming and J lost 7 bases; unmatched junction nucleotides: 9. Germline V CDR1 and CDR2: MNHEY, SMNVEV (reference sequence). CDR3 in DNA: TGTGCCCGGATCACTAGCGGAGGCGGGGAGCTGTTTTTT. Its translation: CARITSGGGELFF.

This clonotype was detected a few times. This rearrangement joins TRBV20-1 to TRBJ2-7; 8 bases agree with TRBD1. This CDR3 has 15 residues. Germline CDR1 DFQATT, CDR2 SNEGSKA (reference sequence). V lost 6 bases to trimming and J lost 3 bases; unmatched junction nucleotides: 13. The CDR3 DNA reads as TGCAGTGCGTCAGACAGGGGTCGGGGACTCTACGAGCAGTACTTC. Encoded protein: CSASDRGRGLYEQYF.

A few counts support this clonotype. This sequence joins TRBV7-2 and TRBJ1-1; D is uncertain. Germline CDR1 is SGHTA and CDR2 is FQGNSA. The CDR3 extends over 12 amino acids. Between the trimmed V and J ends, which lost 5 bases and 6 bases, there was a span of 10 bases. As DNA, the CDR3 is TGTGCCAGCAGCGCCAGTAACGCTGAAGCTTTCTTT. Its protein is CASSASNAEAFF.

There are many counts of this clonotype. CDR3 in amino acids: CASGGILSYNEQFF. DNA for the CDR3: TGTGCCAGCGGGGGCATCCTCTCCTACAATGAGCAGTTCTTC. V usage is TRBV2 and J usage is TRBJ2-1; D possibly corresponds to TRBD1 (6 bases). The CDR3 loop spans 14 amino acids. Germline loops: CDR1 SNHLY, CDR2 FYNNEI. The ends were cut back, 8 bases at V and 0 bases at J, with 11 bases in the middle.